This entry lists 16 T cell receptor beta chains sequenced from one sample in a study of CD8+ T cells in alopecia areata. RNA was extracted and reverse transcribed into cDNA as the sequencing template. Profiling relied on immunoSEQ multiplex PCR, and the TCRdb table lists in-frame clones only, not all of them. This repertoire shows around 250,000 clones, 67% found once; its top ten account for under 1.5%. The specimen comprised CD4+ T cells sorted from blood, sampled at week 0. These receptors were obtained from a human donor with alopecia areata.

A single count supports this clone. The rearrangement joins TRBV30 to TRBJ1-2; 9 bases map to TRBD1. The CDR3 is 12 residues long. Germline CDR1 is GTSNPN and CDR2 is SVGIG (reference sequence). Unmatched junction bases numbered 4, after V lost 4 bases and J lost 7 bases. Written as DNA, the CDR3 is TGTGCCTGGATACAGGGGGCAATTGGCTACACCTTC. The encoded protein is CAWIQGAIGYTF.

J is TRBJ2-7 and V is TRBV27, with TRBD1 identical over 8 bases. Per the germline V gene, CDR1 is MNHEY and CDR2 is SMNVEV (reference sequence). Trimming removed 4 bases from V and 6 bases from J; junction bases left unmatched: 5. The CDR3 has 13 amino acids. CDR3: CASSSLDRAEQYF. The CDR3 DNA reads TGTGCCAGCAGTTCCTTGGACAGGGCCGAGCAGTACTTC.

Here the CDR3 reads CSVDRVGYTF. In DNA form, the CDR3 reads TGCAGCGTTGACAGGGTCGGCTACACCTTC. The J gene is TRBJ1-2, the V gene TRBV29-1; D perhaps matches TRBD1 (5 bases). The CDR3 sequence is 10 residues long. Trimming removed 3 bases at V and 8 bases at J, with 7 bases between. Germline CDR1 SQVTM, CDR2 ANQGSEA.

This clone was counted only a few times. This chain links TRBV5-1 with TRBJ2-7, with TRBD1 matching over 11 bases. The CDR3 totals 17 residues. V gave up 4 bases and J gave up 0 bases; unmatched junction bases: 9. Germline V lookup: CDR1 SGHRS, CDR2 YFSETQ. CDR3 sequence reads: CASSIRTGGLSSYEQYF. DNA of the CDR3: TGCGCCAGCAGCATCAGGACAGGGGGCCTGAGCTCCTACGAGCAGTACTTC.

The V gene is TRBV15, the J gene TRBJ1-5; 9 bases agree with TRBD1. CDR1 is LNHNV, CDR2 YYDKDF, per germline (reference sequence). This CDR3 has 14 amino acids. The V segment lost 2 bases and the J segment 5 bases; nucleotides outside the gene matches: 1. The CDR3 DNA reads as TGTGCCACCAGCAGAAACAGGGGGCATCAGCCCCAGCATTTT. This encodes CATSRNRGHQPQHF. The complete variable domain, with remaining parts taken from reference TRBV15 and TRBJ1-5, reads DAMVIQNPRYQVTQFGKPVTLSCSQTLNHNVMYWYQQKSSQAPKLLFHYYDKDFNNEADTPDNFQSRRPNTSFCFLDIRSPGLGDTAMYLCATSRNRGHQPQHFGDGTRLSIL.

The gene calls are TRBV29-1 and TRBJ1-1, with a weak D call TRBD1 (5 bases). The CDR3 covers 13 residues. Germline assignment: CDR1 SQVTM and CDR2 ANQGSEA. Trimming left V 7 bases short and J 0 bases short, with 12 bases between. The CDR3 reads CSARGGVNTEAFF. CDR3 DNA: TGCAGCGCGAGGGGAGGGGTGAACACTGAAGCTTTCTTT.

V is TRBV6-1 and J is TRBJ2-5, with a tentative D call TRBD1 (6 bases). The germline V gene has CDR1 MNHNS and CDR2 SASEGT. This CDR3 has 14 amino acids. Deletions cut 2 bases from V and 5 bases from J, with 12 bases between. Here the CDR3 reads CASSEPSRGETQYF. The CDR3 bases are TGTGCCAGCAGTGAACCCAGCAGGGGCGAGACCCAGTACTTC.

CDR3 amino acids: CASGLVRGIQETQYF. The CDR3 DNA reads TGTGCTAGTGGTTTGGTACGCGGCATACAAGAGACCCAGTACTTC. The chain carries TRBV12-5 and TRBJ2-5; no definite D call. This CDR3 region has 15 residues. Germline V gene sequence: CDR1 LGHNT, CDR2 FRNRAP. V dropped 0 bases and J dropped 2 bases, with 10 bases sitting between them.

The rearrangement links TRBV30 to TRBJ2-5; D is perhaps TRBD1 (5 bases). The CDR3 contains 15 residues. Trimming removed 4 bases from V and 5 bases from J, with 20 bases in between. Germline V gives CDR1 GTSNPN, CDR2 SVGIG (reference sequence). CDR3 protein: CAWTIFQGRRETQYF. The CDR3 DNA is TGTGCCTGGACTATCTTCCAGGGTCGTAGGGAGACCCAGTACTTC.

This clone was picked up a small number of times. This rearrangement joins TRBV30 to TRBJ1-3, with 11 bases aligning to TRBD1. Germline V gene sequence: CDR1 GTSNPN, CDR2 SVGIG (reference sequence). The V gene end was trimmed by 1 base and the J gene end by 8 bases; junction bases not matched to a gene: 10. CDR3 length: 16 residues. The CDR3 DNA follows: TGTGCCTGGAGTGGAGGGACAGGGGGTAAAGAGGACACCATATATTTT. Protein sequence: CAWSGGTGGKEDTIYF.

The rearrangement links TRBV6-5 to TRBJ2-7; D may be TRBD1 (5 bases). V was shortened by 6 bases and J by 2 bases, with 17 bases between the two germline ends. The germline gives CDR1 MNHEY, CDR2 SVGAGI. This CDR3 contains 15 residues. The CDR3 region is CASRPQGLRPYEQYF. For the CDR3, the DNA is TGTGCCAGCAGACCGCAGGGTTTAAGGCCCTACGAGCAGTACTTC.

The chain links TRBV25-1 to TRBJ2-7; D not resolved. The V end was cut by 4 bases, the J end by 5 bases, with 15 bases between. There are 14 residues in the CDR3. Looked up from germline, CDR1 is MGHDK and CDR2 is SYGVNS. CDR3 loop: CASSAPGPQDEQYF. CDR3 nucleotides: TGTGCCAGCAGTGCCCCGGGCCCCCAGGACGAGCAGTACTTC.

J is TRBJ1-2 and V is TRBV5-6; a weak D match, TRBD1 (6 bases). Trimming removed 5 bases at V and 8 bases at J, with 19 bases between. The CDR3 totals 14 residues. Germline V gene lookup returns CDR1 SGHDT and CDR2 YYEEEE. DNA of the CDR3: TGTGCCAGCAGGCGTACGGACAGTCCTCAAGGCTACACCTTC. This gives the protein CASRRTDSPQGYTF.

This clone was recorded a few times. In nucleotides, the CDR3 is TGCGCCAGCAGCCAACTTGACATCCTCTCCTACAATGAGCAGTTCTTC. Amino acids: CASSQLDILSYNEQFF. The chain employs TRBV4-3 and TRBJ2-1; D uncertain. CDR1 LGHNA and CDR2 YSLEER come from the germline V gene. V was pared by 2 bases and J by 0 bases, with 11 bases between. The CDR3 runs 16 residues.

This rearrangement joins TRBV4-3 to TRBJ1-2, with a weak D call TRBD1 (6 bases). Germline-derived CDR1 and CDR2 are LGHNA and YSLEER. CDR3 length: 13 amino acids. Trimming pared 0 bases from V and 8 bases from J, leaving 10 bases between. The CDR3 reads CASSQEQGYGYTF. CDR3 sequence (DNA): TGCGCCAGCAGCCAAGAGCAGGGGTACGGCTACACCTTC.

The chain carries TRBV29-1 and TRBJ2-5; D is uncertain. The germline V gene has CDR1 SQVTM and CDR2 ANQGSEA. The length of the CDR3 is 14 residues. Trimming left V 4 bases short and J 5 bases short, with 17 bases between. Here the CDR3 DNA reads TGCAGCGTTGGTCCCCTCCTGGGTAGCGAGACCCAGTACTTC. It codes for CSVGPLLGSETQYF.